Below, 21 T cell receptor beta chains from the same sample are listed, as sequenced in a study of beta chain features in type 1 diabetes. Since all of the isolated RNA was reverse transcribed, expressed TCRB transcripts were what got sequenced. Assay used: immunoSEQ multiplex PCR; TCRdb lists only in-frame clones, some missing. The data hold some 640,000 clones, with around an eighth observed a single time. Study-wide findings and caveats: TCRB CDR3s from Type 1 diabetes patients were moderately but significantly shorter in all four CD4+ subsets.

For these receptors, no antigen is known. Sequenced material: naive CD4+ T cells from blood. The receptors were gathered from a man between 18 and 35 years old with type 1 diabetes.

The CDR3 reads CASSYIDTQYF. The CDR3, as DNA: TGTGCCAGCAGTTACATAGATACGCAGTATTTT. The V and J genes are TRBV7-9 and TRBJ2-3; D unresolved. Trimming removed 6 bases from V and 5 bases from J, with 6 bases in between. This CDR3 is 11 amino acids long. Germline assignment: CDR1 SEHNR and CDR2 FQNEAQ (reference sequence).

The chain recombines TRBV18 with TRBJ2-3; D ambiguous. V was shortened by 3 bases and J by 0 bases, with 10 bases between the two germline ends. Germline V gene data show CDR1 as KGHSH and CDR2 as LQKENI. The length of the CDR3 is 15 residues. In nucleotides, the CDR3 is TGTGCCAGCTCACCCTCGCGCGATAGCACAGATACGCAGTATTTT. The encoded protein is CASSPSRDSTDTQYF.

The chain links TRBV28 to TRBJ2-3; tentatively, D is TRBD1 (5 bases). CDR1 is MDHEN and CDR2 is SYDVKM in the germline V gene. There are 13 residues in the CDR3. V was pared by 8 bases and J by 7 bases, with 16 bases between. In nucleotides, the CDR3 is TGTGCCAGCCTCAATGGGGCCTATAATACGCAGTATTTT. It encodes CASLNGAYNTQYF.

This clone appeared a few times. The genes are TRBV5-1 and TRBJ1-1; D call uncertain. CDR1 and CDR2 from the germline V gene are SGHRS and YFSETQ. V dropped 0 bases and J dropped 8 bases, with 11 bases sitting between them. This CDR3 spans 13 amino acids. The DNA of the CDR3 is TGCGCCAGCAGCTTGGGGCAGAACGGAGAAGCTTTCTTT. The encoded protein is CASSLGQNGEAFF.

The rearrangement links TRBV4-2 to TRBJ1-6; D not resolved. V lost 0 bases, J lost 7 bases, and 16 bases lay in between. Germline-derived CDR1 and CDR2 are LGHNA and YNFKEQ. This CDR3 contains 17 residues. The CDR3 region is CASSQDRDGRGNSPLHF. As DNA, the CDR3 is TGTGCCAGCAGCCAAGATCGCGATGGAAGAGGGAATTCACCCCTCCACTTT.

The chain is built from TRBV29-1 and TRBJ2-5; TRBD1 might be the D (6 bases). The CDR3 is 14 residues long. CDR1 and CDR2 (germline): SQVTM, ANQGSEA. V was pared by 6 bases and J by 2 bases, with 16 bases between. CDR3 in DNA: TGCAGCGTGACCCCGGGACAAATACAAGAGACCCAGTACTTC. This encodes CSVTPGQIQETQYF.

The chain recombines TRBV28 with TRBJ2-7; D is perhaps TRBD1 or TRBD2 (5 bases each). Trimming removed 7 bases from V and 3 bases from J, with 16 bases in between. The V gene's germline CDR1 is MDHEN and CDR2 SYDVKM. The CDR3 spans 14 residues. Here the CDR3 DNA reads TGTGCCAGCACCTTCCGGGACCCTCTCTACGAGCAGTACTTC. This codes for CASTFRDPLYEQYF.

Remarks on this clone: Mismatch with germline at one junction end may stem from a read error. This sample also contains other DNA sequences that code for the same CDR3. The J gene is TRBJ2-1, the V gene TRBV7-9, with 9 bases matching TRBD2. This CDR3 region has 15 residues. CDR1 and CDR2 from the germline V gene are SEHNR and FQNEAQ (reference sequence). The DNA of the CDR3 is TGTGCCAGCAGTTTAGCGGGAGTTTCCTACAATGAGCAGTTCTTC. It translates to CASSLAGVSYNEQFF.

A few counts support this clone. V is TRBV11-2 and J is TRBJ1-1; D is perhaps TRBD1 (6 bases). Looked up from germline, CDR1 is SGHAT and CDR2 is FQNNGV. The CDR3 has 15 amino acids. V was pared by 5 bases and J by 7 bases, with 20 bases between. CDR3 protein: CASSTNGGPGGEAFF. CDR3 bases: TGTGCCAGCAGCACTAACGGGGGGCCGGGAGGTGAAGCTTTCTTT.

This clone was counted ten times or more. The chain links TRBV28 to TRBJ2-3; tentatively, D is TRBD1 (6 bases). Trimming stripped 11 bases from V and 5 bases from J, with 14 bases between. In germline, CDR1 is MDHEN, CDR2 SYDVKM. The CDR3 contains 12 residues. This CDR3 reads CAGQGTQDTQYF. The CDR3 region has the DNA TGTGCCGGTCAGGGGACGCAAGATACGCAGTATTTT.

V gene TRBV5-1 combines with J gene TRBJ1-2; D unclear. The germline gives CDR1 SGHRS, CDR2 YFSETQ. Trimming stripped 4 bases from V and 7 bases from J, with 11 bases between. The CDR3 loop spans 12 amino acids. The CDR3 sequence is CASSSEYTGYTF. The CDR3 coding sequence is TGCGCCAGCAGCAGCGAGTACACTGGCTACACCTTC.

The CDR3: CASSSGLGQETQYF. CDR3 DNA sequence: TGCGCCAGCAGCTCAGGACTCGGACAAGAGACCCAGTACTTC. The chain uses TRBV5-1 and TRBJ2-5; D may be TRBD2 (5 bases). CDR1 and CDR2 (germline): SGHRS, YFSETQ. V gave up 3 bases and J gave up 2 bases, with 11 bases separating them. The CDR3 consists of 14 residues.

This clone was found a few times. This chain joins TRBV7-2 and TRBJ1-3; D is possibly TRBD1 (5 bases). V lost 1 base and J lost 8, with 15 bases in between. CDR1 is SGHTA, CDR2 FQGNSA, per germline. This CDR3 contains 15 residues. The DNA for the CDR3 is TGTGCCAGCAGCTTAGAGGCGGGGCGGCGGCACACCATATATTTT. It translates to CASSLEAGRRHTIYF.

The J gene is TRBJ2-4, the V gene TRBV18; 7 bases line up with TRBD2. The CDR3 is 13 amino acids. The V and J ends lost 2 bases and 5 bases, in that order; junction bases with no gene match: 0. Germline V gene lookup returns CDR1 KGHSH and CDR2 LQKENI. CDR3 nucleotides: TGTGCCAGCTCACCAGGGGGGGAAAACATTCAGTACTTC. Encoded protein: CASSPGGENIQYF.

The sample holds a few counts of this clone. CDR3 coding DNA: TGTGCCAGCAGCTTAAATGGAGGGAACAAGCAGTACTTC. Its translation is CASSLNGGNKQYF. This chain joins TRBV7-9 and TRBJ2-7; tentative D call: TRBD2 (6 bases). V dropped 2 bases and J dropped 8 bases, with 13 bases sitting between them. CDR1 and CDR2 (germline): SEHNR, FQNEAQ (reference sequence). This CDR3 has 13 amino acids.

The CDR3: CASSELSTQETQYF. The CDR3 nucleotides read TGTGCCAGCAGTGAACTAAGTACCCAAGAGACCCAGTACTTC. This chain uses TRBV2 with TRBJ2-5; D is undetermined. Germline V gene lookup returns CDR1 SNHLY and CDR2 FYNNEI. The CDR3 runs 14 residues. Trimming removed 2 bases at V and 1 base at J, with 8 bases between.

V and J are TRBV27 and TRBJ2-1; 8 bases line up with TRBD2. Trimming took 1 base from V and 1 from J; bases not matched to a gene: 6. CDR1 is MNHEY, CDR2 SMNVEV, per germline (reference sequence). The CDR3 loop spans 17 amino acids. The CDR3 protein is CASSLFTSGGSYNEQFF. In DNA, the CDR3 is TGTGCCAGCAGTTTATTTACTAGCGGCGGTTCCTACAATGAGCAGTTCTTC.

With regard to this clone: Other DNA variants within this sample encode the same CDR3. This sequence joins TRBV7-2 and TRBJ2-1; D is unresolved. The germline V and J ends were trimmed by 1 base and 4 bases, with 5 bases remaining between them. This CDR3 region has 13 residues. Germline V lookup: CDR1 SGHTA, CDR2 FQGNSA. CDR3 nucleotides: TGTGCCAGCAGCTTAGGCCTATACAATGAGCAGTTCTTC. Translated, it gives CASSLGLYNEQFF.

The chain has TRBV29-1 and TRBJ1-2; D call uncertain. Germline CDR1 reads SQVTM; CDR2 reads ANQGSEA. The length of the CDR3 is 12 residues. The ends were cut back, 4 bases at V and 3 bases at J, with 9 bases in the middle. CDR3 DNA sequence: TGCAGCGTTGGCTCGGTGGACTATGGCTACACCTTC. The encoded protein is CSVGSVDYGYTF. The variable domain in full, completed from reference TRBV29-1 and TRBJ1-2, reads SAVISQKPSRDICQRGTSLTIQCQVDSQVTMMFWYRQQPGQSLTLIATANQGSEATYESGFVIDKFPISRPNLTFSTLTVSNMSPEDSSIYLCSVGSVDYGYTFGSGTRLTVV.

This chain joins TRBV7-2 and TRBJ2-3, with unresolved D. Germline CDR1 and CDR2: SGHTA and FQGNSA. With 1 base removed from V and 3 bases from J, the gap between germline ends came to 5 bases. The CDR3 has 13 amino acids. CDR3 protein: CASSLVKTDTQYF. CDR3 coding DNA: TGTGCCAGCAGCTTAGTAAAGACAGATACGCAGTATTTT.

A single count supports this clone. V usage is TRBV6-6 and J usage is TRBJ2-5; perhaps TRBD1 as D (5 bases). Germline lookup yields CDR1 MNHNY and CDR2 SVGAGI (reference sequence). CDR3 length equals 11 residues. V lost 6 bases, J lost 5 bases, and 7 bases lay in between. CDR3 in DNA: TGTGCCAGCAGAAGGGGCGAGACCCAGTACTTC. Its protein is CASRRGETQYF.